This is a list of T cell receptor beta chains from one sample in a study of blood T cell repertoires in COVID-19. Method: immunoSEQ multiplex PCR; TCRdb's copy keeps in-frame clones and lacks some. The repertoire holds a few thousand clones, with 82% as singletons. Sequenced sample: peripheral blood. These receptor sequences come from a man in his 70s with active COVID-19. CDR3s include the opening cysteine and the closing phenylalanine or tryptophan. Some rows mark clone size as missing; the rest say once, few, many or name a class of expanded clone.

clone size: .; V gene: TRBV5-4; CDR3 protein: CASSLDFGEGAFF
clone size: .; V gene: TRBV11-2; CDR3 protein: CASSFGQYNEQFF
clone size: few; V gene: TRBV28; CDR3 protein: CASSSGQGGRGNQPQHF
clone size: .; V gene: TRBV28; CDR3 protein: CASSTTSGGSKNIQYF
clone size: .; V gene: TRBV5-6; CDR3 protein: CASRSGSSTDTQYF
clone size: .; V gene: TRBV28; CDR3 protein: CASLGRGLTGELFF
clone size: .; V gene: TRBV19; CDR3 protein: CASRLQGNTGELFF
clone size: once; V gene: TRBV5-8; CDR3 protein: CASSLIGAPYEQYF
clone size: .; V gene: TRBV9; CDR3 protein: CASSSQGKGETQYF
clone size: .; V gene: TRBV7-2; CDR3 protein: CASSLAWGDPEAFF
clone size: .; V gene: TRBV19; CDR3 protein: CASSLPSLRSEKLFF
clone size: .; V gene: TRBV3-1/TRBV3-2; CDR3 protein: CASSHNYKGNQPQHF
clone size: .; V gene: TRBV28; CDR3 protein: CASSPRGLYGYTF
clone size: .; V gene: TRBV5-1; CDR3 protein: CASSSTGRNTEAFF